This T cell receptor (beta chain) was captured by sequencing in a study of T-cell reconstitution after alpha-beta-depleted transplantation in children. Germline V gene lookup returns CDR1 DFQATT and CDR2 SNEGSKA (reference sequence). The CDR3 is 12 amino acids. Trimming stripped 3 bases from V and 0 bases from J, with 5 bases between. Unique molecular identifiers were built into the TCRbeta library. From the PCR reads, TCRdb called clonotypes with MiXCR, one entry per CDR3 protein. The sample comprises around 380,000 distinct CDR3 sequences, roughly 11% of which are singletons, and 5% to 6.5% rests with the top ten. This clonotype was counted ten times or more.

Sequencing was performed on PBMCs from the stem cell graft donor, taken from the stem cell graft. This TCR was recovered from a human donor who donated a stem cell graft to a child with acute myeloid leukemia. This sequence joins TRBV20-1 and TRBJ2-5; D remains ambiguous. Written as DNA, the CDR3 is TGCAGTGCTAGTGACCACCAAGAGACCCAGTACTTC. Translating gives CSASDHQETQYF.